These 20 T cell receptor beta chains were all obtained from the same sample, sequenced in a study of blood T cell repertoires in COVID-19 (TCRdb year 2020). The protocol used for the library was the immunoSEQ multiplex PCR assay. The table was pulled from immuneACCESS by TCRdb, which kept in-frame rearrangements only. Such tables lose some clones; where checked, under half of the loss comes from unresolved V genes, and the rest has no known cause. The sample table lists approximately 170,000 clones, around four fifths of them with a count of one. The ten largest clonotypes hold 2% to 2.5% of the sample. The sample was peripheral blood. These receptors originate from an elderly woman with acute or convalescent COVID-19.

The chain combines TRBV5-4 with TRBJ2-3, with 11 bases aligning to TRBD1. CDR1 is SGHNT, CDR2 YYREEE, per germline (reference sequence). V shed 4 bases, J shed 4 bases, and the junction held 8 bases outside the gene matches. The CDR3 has 16 amino acids. The CDR3 loop reads CASSPGDRGLPDTQYF. In nucleotides, the CDR3 is TGTGCCAGCAGCCCAGGGGACAGGGGGTTGCCAGATACGCAGTATTTT.

The chain is built from TRBV3-1 (or the pseudogene TRBV3-2) and TRBJ1-1; D may be TRBD1 (5 bases). Trimming shortened V by 3 bases and J by 6 bases, and 14 bases separated the two germline ends. The CDR3 runs 14 residues. Germline CDR1 LGHDT, CDR2 YNNKEL (reference sequence). CDR3 DNA: TGTGCCAGCAGCCATCAGGGCAAAGGATCTGAAGCTTTCTTT. Translating gives CASSHQGKGSEAFF.

The chain recombines TRBV5-6 with TRBJ1-2; 10 bases align to TRBD1. The ends lost 2 bases at V and 6 bases at J; junction bases unmatched: 1. CDR3 length: 13 residues. The germline CDR1 and CDR2 sequences are SGHDT and YYEEEE. CDR3 sequence reads: CASSLDRGHGYTF. CDR3 DNA sequence: TGTGCCAGCAGCTTAGACAGGGGGCATGGCTACACCTTC.

This chain links TRBV5-1 with TRBJ2-5; 9 positions match TRBD1. The CDR3 contains 17 residues. In germline, CDR1 is SGHRS, CDR2 YFSETQ. V gave up 4 bases and J gave up 0 bases; unmatched junction bases: 10. As DNA, the CDR3 is TGCGCCAGCAGCGGTTACAGGACAGGGGAGTACCAAGAGACCCAGTACTTC. Its translation: CASSGYRTGEYQETQYF.

The chain combines TRBV12-5 with TRBJ2-2; 9 bases match TRBD1. Germline trimming cut 5 bases from V and 4 bases from J; bases unmatched to any gene: 2. Germline V gene data show CDR1 as LGHNT and CDR2 as FRNRAP. This CDR3 has 14 residues. CDR3 sequence reads: CASGQTGGTGELFF. The CDR3 bases are TGTGCTAGTGGTCAGACAGGGGGCACCGGGGAGCTGTTTTTT.

The J gene is TRBJ2-5, the V gene TRBV11-2; D is uncertain. Trimming stripped 3 bases from V and 1 base from J, with 9 bases between. This CDR3 is 14 amino acids long. The germline gives CDR1 SGHAT, CDR2 FQNNGV. For the CDR3, the DNA is TGTGCCAGCAGCTTTTGGCAACGCCAAGAGACCCAGTACTTC. The encoded protein is CASSFWQRQETQYF.

CDR3 sequence reads: CASSPGLAGGMDTQYF. CDR3 DNA: TGTGCCAGCAGCCCCGGACTAGCGGGGGGGATGGATACGCAGTATTTT. V gene TRBV9 combines with J gene TRBJ2-3, with TRBD2 matching over 15 bases. Germline CDR1 is SGDLS and CDR2 is YYNGEE. This CDR3 spans 16 amino acids. J gave up 6 bases and V 4 bases, and 6 bases lay outside the gene matches.

The chain is built from TRBV3-1 (or the pseudogene TRBV3-2) and TRBJ2-7; perhaps TRBD2 as D (5 bases). The germline CDR1 and CDR2 sequences are LGHDT and YNNKEL (reference sequence). The V end was cut by 0 bases, the J end by 7 bases, with 16 bases between. CDR3 size: 15 residues. The DNA for the CDR3 is TGTGCCAGCAGCCAAGATCGGATACTGACGGGAGAGCAGTACTTC. Its protein product is CASSQDRILTGEQYF.

This clone was detected once. The genes are TRBV10-3 and TRBJ2-5; unclear D gene. Per germline, CDR1 ENHRY and CDR2 SYGVKD. This CDR3 spans 14 amino acids. The germline V and J ends were trimmed by 0 bases and 1 base, with 6 bases remaining between them. The DNA for the CDR3 is TGTGCCATCAGTGAGTCGAGAACCCAAGAGACCCAGTACTTC. Residues: CAISESRTQETQYF.

The chain combines TRBV12-5 with TRBJ2-2, with no clear D. Germline CDR1 LGHNT, CDR2 FRNRAP. This CDR3 region has 13 residues. Trimming left V 7 bases short and J 7 bases short, with 13 bases between. CDR3 region: CASVLDLGGELFF. CDR3 DNA sequence: TGTGCTAGTGTCCTCGACTTGGGCGGGGAGCTGTTTTTT.

The chain uses TRBV10-3 and TRBJ2-5; 8 nucleotides line up with TRBD2. Germline CDR1 ENHRY, CDR2 SYGVKD. The CDR3 spans 14 residues. J was trimmed by 1 base and V by 5 bases; bases with no gene match: 3. CDR3 sequence reads: CAISPRGAQETQYF. CDR3 nucleotide sequence: TGTGCCATCAGTCCGCGGGGGGCCCAAGAGACCCAGTACTTC.

The rearrangement joins TRBV4-1 to TRBJ2-7; a weak D match, TRBD2 (6 bases). The germline CDR1 and CDR2 sequences are MGHRA and YSYEKL. Trimming took off 1 base at V and 7 bases at J, with 20 bases between the two ends. The CDR3 sequence is 16 residues long. The CDR3 sequence is CASSQASGTGDLEQYF. In DNA form, the CDR3 reads TGCGCCAGCAGCCAAGCTAGTGGGACGGGGGACTTGGAGCAGTACTTC.

The CDR3 nucleotides read TGCAGCGTTGGGGACAGGGAAACCGGGGAGCTGTTTTTT. Protein: CSVGDRETGELFF. This sequence joins TRBV29-1 and TRBJ2-2; 9 nucleotides agree with TRBD1. V lost 4 bases to trimming and J lost 5 bases; unmatched junction nucleotides: 2. In germline, CDR1 is SQVTM, CDR2 ANQGSEA. The CDR3 is made up of 13 amino acids.

The rearrangement uses TRBV30 and TRBJ1-1, with TRBD1 matching over 7 bases. The V and J ends lost 5 bases and 5 bases, in that order; junction bases with no gene match: 5. Germline V gene sequence: CDR1 GTSNPN, CDR2 SVGIG (reference sequence). CDR3 length equals 12 residues. The CDR3 sequence is CAWDQGVTEAFF. For the CDR3, the DNA is TGTGCCTGGGATCAGGGGGTTACTGAAGCTTTCTTT.

The rearrangement joins TRBV27 to TRBJ1-1; D is unclear. The CDR3 length is 13 residues. Germline V gene lookup returns CDR1 MNHEY and CDR2 SMNVEV (reference sequence). The ends were cut back, 6 bases at V and 5 bases at J, with 13 bases in the middle. The CDR3 DNA follows: TGTGCCAGCAGCTCGTTCGGAGGGACTGAAGCTTTCTTT. Its translation is CASSSFGGTEAFF.

V and J are TRBV4-1 and TRBJ1-5; no firm D call. V was cut by 0 bases and J by 7 bases, with 7 bases left in between. From germline, CDR1 is MGHRA and CDR2 YSYEKL. The CDR3 sequence is 13 residues long. In DNA form, the CDR3 reads TGCGCCAGCAGCCAAGATCCAGAACAGCCCCAGCATTTT. Translation: CASSQDPEQPQHF.

This sequence joins TRBV29-1 and TRBJ2-1; D perhaps matches TRBD2 (6 bases). The length of the CDR3 is 15 residues. CDR1 and CDR2 (germline): SQVTM, ANQGSEA. V was shortened by 5 bases and J by 5 bases, with 19 bases between the two germline ends. The CDR3 coding sequence is TGCAGCGTTAGACCGGCCAACGGAGGGGACAATGAGCAGTTCTTC. Residues: CSVRPANGGDNEQFF.

This chain links TRBV24-1 with TRBJ1-2; 7 bases align to TRBD1. The CDR3 loop spans 15 amino acids. Looked up from germline, CDR1 is KGHDR and CDR2 is SFDVKD. J was trimmed by 8 bases and V by 3 bases; bases with no gene match: 11. CDR3 nucleotides: TGTGCCACCAGTGATCCTCTTCAGGGACAGAAGGGCTACACCTTC. Translation gives CATSDPLQGQKGYTF.

The gene calls are TRBV19 and TRBJ1-3, with D perhaps matching TRBD1 (5 bases). CDR1 and CDR2 from the germline V gene are LNHDA and SQIVND (reference sequence). Trimming shortened V by 5 bases and J by 1 base, and 12 bases separated the two germline ends. This CDR3 comprises 15 residues. CDR3: CASSRSGESGNTIYF. CDR3 in DNA: TGTGCCAGTAGTCGATCGGGGGAATCTGGAAACACCATATATTTT.

The gene calls are TRBV6-6 and TRBJ1-2; D possibly corresponds to TRBD1 (6 bases). The CDR3 is 15 residues long. V lost 0 bases and J 6 bases, leaving 14 bases between the germline ends. CDR1 is MNHNY and CDR2 is SVGAGI in the germline V gene (reference sequence). The CDR3 reads CASSYSGQGIDGYTF. CDR3 coding DNA: TGTGCCAGCAGTTACTCGGGGCAGGGGATCGATGGCTACACCTTC.